This T cell receptor beta chain was retrieved from a study of patients and donors after allogeneic stem cell transplantation. TCRdb called the RT-PCR reads again in MiXCR, with one record for every CDR3 protein. The sample holds about a million distinct CDR3 sequences, over 15% seen once. This CDR3 has 16 amino acids. V trimming: 4 bases; J trimming: 4 bases; junction bases outside the gene matches: 13. The TCR was taken from a human donor who was either an allogeneic HSCT recipient or a stem cell or donor lymphocyte infusion donor (not recorded which). It is not recorded whose cells these are; they may come from a transplant donor. The V call is TRBV12-3 or TRBV12-4, the J call TRBJ2-7; TRBD1 aligns across 7 bases. Source material: blood, either unsorted or a sorted T cell fraction (not recorded which). The CDR3 loop reads CASSSPTGRVGYEQYF. In DNA form, the CDR3 reads TGTGCCAGCAGTTCTCCGACAGGGCGGGTGGGGTACGAGCAGTACTTC.